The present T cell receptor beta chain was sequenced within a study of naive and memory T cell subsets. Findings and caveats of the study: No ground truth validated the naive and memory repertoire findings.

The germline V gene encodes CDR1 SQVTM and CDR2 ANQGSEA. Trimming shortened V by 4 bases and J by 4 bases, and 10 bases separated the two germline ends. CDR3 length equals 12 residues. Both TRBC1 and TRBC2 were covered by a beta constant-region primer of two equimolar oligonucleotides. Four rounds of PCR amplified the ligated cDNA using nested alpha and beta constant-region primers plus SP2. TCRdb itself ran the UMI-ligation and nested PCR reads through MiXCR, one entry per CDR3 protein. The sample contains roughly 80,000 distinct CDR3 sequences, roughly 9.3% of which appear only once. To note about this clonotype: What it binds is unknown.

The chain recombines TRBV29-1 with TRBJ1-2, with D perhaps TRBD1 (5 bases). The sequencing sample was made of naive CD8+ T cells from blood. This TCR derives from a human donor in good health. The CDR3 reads CSVAGRTYGYTF. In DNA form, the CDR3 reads TGCAGCGTTGCGGGGCGGACCTATGGCTACACCTTC.